This T cell receptor (beta chain) was found in a study of T cell responses to AZD1222 COVID-19 vaccine. General study points: A mostly white British donor set with more females was recruited, and clonal diversity was possibly underestimated.

On this clone: Its antigen is unknown.

Repertoires were generated with immunoSEQ multiplex PCR, while TCRdb's copy carries only in-frame clones and drops some. The sample includes roughly 140,000 clones, 85% to 95% of them seen just once. Germline-derived CDR1 and CDR2 are SGDLS and YYNGEE. This CDR3 spans 15 amino acids. V lost 7 bases and J 5 bases, leaving 21 bases between the germline ends. This sequence joins TRBV9 and TRBJ1-2; possibly TRBD1 for D (6 bases). This sample comprised peripheral blood, obtained on day 0 of AZD1222 vaccination. The sequence derives from an adult in good health. The CDR3 sequence is CASQPRTAWRYGYTF. The CDR3 DNA follows: TGTGCCAGCCAACCGAGGACAGCCTGGAGGTATGGCTACACCTTC.